Below, 10 T cell receptor beta chains from the same sample are listed, as sequenced in a study of blood T cell repertoires in COVID-19. Profiling relied on immunoSEQ multiplex PCR, and the TCRdb table lists in-frame clones only, not all of them. Counted here are about 76,000 clones, 91% occurring once; the ten biggest clones make up under 6%. The material sequenced was peripheral blood. These receptors all stem from a human donor in a cohort sampled during active COVID-19.

The chain links TRBV5-4 to TRBJ2-7; a possible D gene is TRBD2 (5 bases). The V end was cut by 0 bases, the J end by 3 bases, with 13 bases between. The CDR3 is made up of 15 amino acids. From germline, CDR1 is SGHNT and CDR2 YYREEE (reference sequence). Here the CDR3 DNA reads TGTGCCAGCAGCTTGGAGGCGGGCAAGCGCTACGAGCAGTACTTC. It yields the protein CASSLEAGKRYEQYF.

This clone was picked up one time. The gene calls are TRBV11-2 and TRBJ2-5; TRBD2 might be the D (5 bases). The CDR3 has 16 residues. V dropped 5 bases and J dropped 5 bases, with 21 bases sitting between them. Germline CDR1 is SGHAT and CDR2 is FQNNGV. The CDR3 DNA is TGTGCCAGCAGCCTTCCACGGGGAACCCATGGGGAGACCCAGTACTTC. Its protein product is CASSLPRGTHGETQYF.

This clone was picked up one time. V is TRBV7-9 and J is TRBJ1-2, with D possibly TRBD1 on 5 matching bases. CDR3 length: 13 amino acids. V was pared by 3 bases and J by 4 bases, with 9 bases between. CDR1 SEHNR and CDR2 FQNEAQ come from the germline V gene (reference sequence). CDR3 sequence (DNA): TGTGCCAGCAGCTTCAGGGATGGCTATGGCTACACCTTC. This gives the protein CASSFRDGYGYTF.

The rearrangement joins TRBV5-4 to TRBJ2-1; 9 bases fit TRBD1. From germline, CDR1 is SGHNT and CDR2 YYREEE (reference sequence). The junction had 7 bases not matched to a gene; V was cut back by 6 bases and J by 6 bases. CDR3 size: 14 residues. The CDR3 loop reads CASKKPGQGNEQFF. DNA of the CDR3: TGTGCCAGCAAAAAACCGGGACAGGGCAATGAGCAGTTCTTC.

V and J are TRBV9 and TRBJ1-2, with D perhaps matching TRBD1 (6 bases). The CDR3 extends over 15 amino acids. Germline assignment: CDR1 SGDLS and CDR2 YYNGEE. Trimming cost V 3 bases and J 0 bases, with 12 bases left between them. The CDR3 sequence: CASSARTETNYGYTF. CDR3 sequence (DNA): TGTGCCAGCAGCGCCCGGACAGAAACTAACTATGGCTACACCTTC.

The chain carries TRBV2 and TRBJ2-3; 9 bases are shared with TRBD2. Germline loops: CDR1 SNHLY, CDR2 FYNNEI. This CDR3 has 16 amino acids. V trimming: 7 bases; J trimming: 3 bases; junction bases outside the gene matches: 11. CDR3 in DNA: TGTGCCAGCAACTCCGGAGCGGGGGGACGGACAGATACGCAGTATTTT. Encoded protein: CASNSGAGGRTDTQYF.

The chain joins TRBV6-5 to TRBJ1-5, with a weak D call TRBD1 (6 bases). The germline CDR1 and CDR2 sequences are MNHEY and SVGAGI. CDR3 size: 14 residues. Trimming took 5 bases from V and 0 from J, leaving 8 bases between them. In DNA form, the CDR3 reads TGTGCCAGCAGTCGGACAGCTAGCAATCAGCCCCAGCATTTT. This gives the protein CASSRTASNQPQHF.

The chain combines TRBV6-6 with TRBJ1-3; D is undetermined. Per the germline V gene, CDR1 is MNHNY and CDR2 is SVGAGI (reference sequence). The CDR3 totals 15 residues. Trimming pared 6 bases from V and 2 bases from J, leaving 14 bases between. DNA for the CDR3: TGTGCCAGCAGCATCTACCAGGAAGCTGGAAACACCATATATTTT. Protein: CASSIYQEAGNTIYF.

About this clone: Other nucleotide sequences in the sample specify the same CDR3. This chain connects TRBV6-1 to TRBJ1-1; D might be TRBD1 (6 bases). The CDR3 runs 13 residues. Germline V gene sequence: CDR1 MNHNS, CDR2 SASEGT. V was cut by 3 bases and J by 6 bases, with 11 bases left in between. The CDR3 DNA sequence: TGTGCCAGCAGTGAGGGGGCCGGCTCTGAAGCTTTCTTT. Translated: CASSEGAGSEAFF.

The V gene is TRBV5-5, the J gene TRBJ2-1; TRBD2 aligns across 9 bases. The trim removed 4 bases at V and 7 bases at J, leaving 12 bases unmatched. This CDR3 is 16 amino acids long. Germline values: CDR1 SGHKS, CDR2 YYEKEE (reference sequence). For the CDR3, the DNA is TGTGCCAGCAGCCCGTCCCTCGGACTAGCGCGAAATGAGCAGTTCTTC. Residues: CASSPSLGLARNEQFF.